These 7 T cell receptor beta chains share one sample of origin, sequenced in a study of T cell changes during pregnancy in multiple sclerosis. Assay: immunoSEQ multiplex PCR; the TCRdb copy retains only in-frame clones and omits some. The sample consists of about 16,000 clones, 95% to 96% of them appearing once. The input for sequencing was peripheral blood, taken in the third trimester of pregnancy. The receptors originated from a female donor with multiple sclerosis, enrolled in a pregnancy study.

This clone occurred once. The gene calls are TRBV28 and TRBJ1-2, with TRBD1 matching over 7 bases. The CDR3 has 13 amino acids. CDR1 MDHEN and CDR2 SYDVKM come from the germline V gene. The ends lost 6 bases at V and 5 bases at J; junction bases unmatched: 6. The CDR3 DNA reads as TGTGCCAGCAGCGCCCGGACAGGTTATGGCTACACCTTC. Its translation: CASSARTGYGYTF.

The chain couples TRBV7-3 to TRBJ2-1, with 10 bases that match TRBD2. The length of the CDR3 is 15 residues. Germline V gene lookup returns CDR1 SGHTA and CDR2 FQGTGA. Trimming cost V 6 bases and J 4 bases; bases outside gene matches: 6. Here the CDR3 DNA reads TGTGCCAGCAGTTCTTCTAGCGGGAGTTACAATGAGCAGTTCTTC. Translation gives CASSSSSGSYNEQFF.

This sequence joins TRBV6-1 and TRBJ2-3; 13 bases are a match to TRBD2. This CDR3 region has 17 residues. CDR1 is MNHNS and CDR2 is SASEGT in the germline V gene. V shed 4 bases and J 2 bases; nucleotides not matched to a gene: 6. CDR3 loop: CASSASLAGGHTDTQYF. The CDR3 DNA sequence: TGTGCCAGCAGTGCCTCACTAGCGGGAGGGCACACAGATACGCAGTATTTT.

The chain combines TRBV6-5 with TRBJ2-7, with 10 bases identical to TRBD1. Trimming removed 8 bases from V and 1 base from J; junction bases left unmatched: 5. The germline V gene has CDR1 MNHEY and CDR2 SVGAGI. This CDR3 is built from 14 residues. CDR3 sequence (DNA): TGTGCCAGCTGGGACAGGGGAAGATCCTACGAGCAGTACTTC. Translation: CASWDRGRSYEQYF.

In nucleotides, the CDR3 is TGTGCCTGGAGTAGAATCGAAAAGGGGCGGGAGACCCAGTACTTC. Protein sequence: CAWSRIEKGRETQYF. The J gene is TRBJ2-5, the V gene TRBV30; tentatively, D is TRBD1 (5 bases). V was cut by 2 bases and J by 5 bases, with 18 bases left in between. Germline V lookup: CDR1 GTSNPN, CDR2 SVGIG (reference sequence). The CDR3 runs 15 residues.

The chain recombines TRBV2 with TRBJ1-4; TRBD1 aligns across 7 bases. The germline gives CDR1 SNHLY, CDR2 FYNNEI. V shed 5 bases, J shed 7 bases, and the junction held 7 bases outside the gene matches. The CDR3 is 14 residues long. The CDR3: CASSPPRGLEKLFF. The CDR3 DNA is TGTGCCAGCAGTCCCCCGAGGGGGCTTGAAAAACTGTTTTTT.

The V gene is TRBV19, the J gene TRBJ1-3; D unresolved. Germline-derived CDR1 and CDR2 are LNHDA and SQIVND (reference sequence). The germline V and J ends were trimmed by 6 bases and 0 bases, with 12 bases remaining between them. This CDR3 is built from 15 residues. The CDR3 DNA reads TGTGCCAGTAGGTACCGAGCAGGCTCTGGAAACACCATATATTTT. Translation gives CASRYRAGSGNTIYF.